This T cell receptor beta chain was retrieved from a study of control samples from healthy donors and cancer patients. Here immunoSEQ multiplex PCR was the method, and the copy in TCRdb shows in-frame clones only, minus some. Of around 120,000 clones in the sample, over 90% were seen once. Details on this clone: Other DNA sequences within the sample encode an identical CDR3.

Trimming took off 0 bases at V and 4 bases at J, with 10 bases between the two ends. This CDR3 has 15 amino acids. The germline CDR1 and CDR2 sequences are SGHTA and FQGNSA. The sequenced sample was blood. This chain connects TRBV7-2 to TRBJ2-1, with a weak D call TRBD2 (7 bases). The receptor comes from a man aged 25-45 years in good health. The CDR3 DNA sequence: TGTGCCAGCAGCTTAGCGGGGGGGCCGTACAATGAGCAGTTCTTC. It translates to CASSLAGGPYNEQFF. Complete variable domain (other parts from reference TRBV7-2 and TRBJ2-1): GAGVSQSPSNKVTEKGKDVELRCDPISGHTALYWYRQSLGQGLEFLIYFQGNSAPDKSGLPSDRFSAERTGGSVSTLTIQRTQQEDSAVYLCASSLAGGPYNEQFFGPGTRLTVL.